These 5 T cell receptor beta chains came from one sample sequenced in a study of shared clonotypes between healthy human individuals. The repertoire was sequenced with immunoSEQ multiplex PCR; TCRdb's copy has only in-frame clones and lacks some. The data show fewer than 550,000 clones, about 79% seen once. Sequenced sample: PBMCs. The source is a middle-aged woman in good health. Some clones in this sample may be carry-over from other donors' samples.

The CDR3 here is CASSGTGRTEAFF. DNA for the CDR3: TGTGCCAGCAGCGGGACAGGGCGGACTGAAGCTTTCTTT. J is TRBJ1-1 and V is TRBV5-6, with TRBD1 matching over 9 bases. Trimming removed 4 bases from V and 5 bases from J; junction bases left unmatched: 3. Germline loops: CDR1 SGHDT, CDR2 YYEEEE. This CDR3 region has 13 residues.

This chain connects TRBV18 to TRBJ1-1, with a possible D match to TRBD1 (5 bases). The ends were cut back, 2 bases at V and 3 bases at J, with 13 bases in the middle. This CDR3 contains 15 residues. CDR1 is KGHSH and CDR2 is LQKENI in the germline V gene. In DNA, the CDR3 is TGTGCCAGCTCACCATGGGAGGGAGGGGACACTGAAGCTTTCTTT. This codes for CASSPWEGGDTEAFF.

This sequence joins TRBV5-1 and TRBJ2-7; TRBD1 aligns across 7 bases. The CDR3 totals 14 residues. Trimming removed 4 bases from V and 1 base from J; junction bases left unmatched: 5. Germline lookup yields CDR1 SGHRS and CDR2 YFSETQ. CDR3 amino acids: CASSTRQGSYEQYF. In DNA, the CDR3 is TGCGCCAGCAGCACCCGACAGGGTTCCTACGAGCAGTACTTC.

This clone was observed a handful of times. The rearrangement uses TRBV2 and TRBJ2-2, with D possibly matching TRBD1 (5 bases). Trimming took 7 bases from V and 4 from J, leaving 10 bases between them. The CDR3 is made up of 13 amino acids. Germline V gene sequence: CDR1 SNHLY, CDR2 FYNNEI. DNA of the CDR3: TGTGCCAGCAATGTGGACACCACCGGGGAGCTGTTTTTT. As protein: CASNVDTTGELFF.

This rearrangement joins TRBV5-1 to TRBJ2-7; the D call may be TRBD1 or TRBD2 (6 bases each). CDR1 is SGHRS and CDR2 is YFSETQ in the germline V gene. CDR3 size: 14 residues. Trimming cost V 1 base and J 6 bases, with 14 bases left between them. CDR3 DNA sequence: TGCGCCAGCAGCTTGAACGGGGGCTCGGGCGAGCAGTACTTC. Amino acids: CASSLNGGSGEQYF.